The next 17 T cell receptor beta chains were all read from a single sample in a study of brain T cells in children with intractable seizures. Assay used: immunoSEQ multiplex PCR; TCRdb lists only in-frame clones, some missing. In the table there are 60,000 to 65,000 clones, roughly 95% of which are singletons. Material: peripheral blood, obtained at surgery. These receptors all stem from a boy in the first two years of life with focal cortical dysplasia and intractable seizures.

This clone was found once. The genes are TRBV18 and TRBJ1-1; D is ambiguous. Looked up from germline, CDR1 is KGHSH and CDR2 is LQKENI. The CDR3 has 12 residues. V dropped 2 bases and J dropped 1 base, with 2 bases sitting between them. The CDR3 reads CASSPENTEAFF. DNA for the CDR3: TGTGCCAGCTCACCAGAGAACACTGAAGCTTTCTTT.

The chain carries TRBV6-2 or TRBV6-3 and TRBJ2-7; TRBD2 matches at 9 bases. The length of the CDR3 is 14 residues. J gave up 5 bases and V 5 bases, and 7 bases lay outside the gene matches. CDR1 and CDR2 (germline): MNHEY, SVGEGT. CDR3 in amino acids: CASSRLAGIDEQYF. The CDR3 bases are TGTGCCAGCAGTCGGCTAGCGGGAATTGACGAGCAGTACTTC.

V and J are TRBV6-5 and TRBJ1-2, with D possibly TRBD1 on 6 matching bases. Per germline, CDR1 MNHEY and CDR2 SVGAGI. Between the trimmed V and J ends, which lost 5 bases and 4 bases, there was a span of 14 bases. The CDR3 length is 14 residues. In nucleotides, the CDR3 is TGTGCCAGCAGTACTGGGGGCAGGGGCTATGGCTACACCTTC. It encodes CASSTGGRGYGYTF.

The J gene is TRBJ2-1, the V gene TRBV6-6; TRBD1 matches at 7 bases. The junction had 10 bases not matched to a gene; V was cut back by 6 bases and J by 5 bases. Germline V gives CDR1 MNHNY, CDR2 SVGAGI (reference sequence). The CDR3 is 15 amino acids. CDR3 bases: TGTGCCAGCAGACTCCCGGGACAGCGGAACAATGAGCAGTTCTTC. Translated, it gives CASRLPGQRNNEQFF.

A single count supports this clone. V is TRBV3-1 (or the pseudogene TRBV3-2) and J is TRBJ1-3; D remains ambiguous. The CDR3 spans 15 residues. V lost 3 bases and J lost 0, with 9 bases in between. Germline V gene sequence: CDR1 LGHDT, CDR2 YNNKEL (reference sequence). DNA of the CDR3: TGTGCCAGCAGCCACTTGGTGCGCTCTGGAAACACCATATATTTT. Residues: CASSHLVRSGNTIYF.

CDR3 in amino acids: CASSNYRVFYEQYF. CDR3 nucleotides: TGTGCCAGCTCCAACTACAGGGTATTCTACGAGCAGTACTTC. The rearrangement uses TRBV7-9 and TRBJ2-7; D is possibly TRBD1 (6 bases). Trimming pared 8 bases from V and 3 bases from J, leaving 17 bases between. This CDR3 region has 14 residues. Germline V gene lookup returns CDR1 SEHNR and CDR2 FQNEAQ (reference sequence).

The chain employs TRBV4-3 and TRBJ1-5, with a weak D call TRBD1 (5 bases). Trimming left V 0 bases short and J 6 bases short, with 9 bases between. The CDR3 runs 14 residues. Germline V gives CDR1 LGHNA, CDR2 YSLEER. DNA for the CDR3: TGCGCCAGCAGCCAAGAGGCAGGGACTCAGCCCCAGCATTTT. Encoded protein: CASSQEAGTQPQHF.

V gene TRBV5-4 combines with J gene TRBJ2-5; tentative D call: TRBD2 (6 bases). V lost 0 bases, J lost 5 bases, and 11 bases lay in between. The CDR3 sequence is 14 residues long. The germline V gene encodes CDR1 SGHNT and CDR2 YYREEE (reference sequence). CDR3: CASSLVGGLETQYF. CDR3 DNA sequence: TGTGCCAGCAGCTTGGTCGGGGGTCTCGAGACCCAGTACTTC. The full variable domain, completed using reference TRBV5-4 and TRBJ2-5, is ETGVTQSPTHLIKTRGQQVTLRCSSQSGHNTVSWYQQALGQGPQFIFQYYREEENGRGNFPPRFSGLQFPNYSSELNVNALELDDSALYLCASSLVGGLETQYFGPGTRLLVL.

The chain joins TRBV12-3 or TRBV12-4 to TRBJ2-7; D remains unclear. With 2 bases removed from V and 2 bases from J, the gap between germline ends came to 4 bases. The CDR3 totals 12 residues. The CDR3 is CASSLQTYEQYF. DNA of the CDR3: TGTGCCAGCAGTTTACAAACCTACGAGCAGTACTTC.

V usage is TRBV28 and J usage is TRBJ2-7; 9 positions match TRBD2. The CDR3 extends over 15 amino acids. V lost 3 bases and J lost 9; bases outside the gene matches: 12. Germline V gives CDR1 MDHEN, CDR2 SYDVKM. The CDR3: CASSFSVVAGVGQYF. CDR3 nucleotides: TGTGCCAGCAGTTTCTCAGTGGTAGCGGGAGTAGGGCAGTACTTC. The full variable domain, in which reference TRBV28 and TRBJ2-7 provide the parts outside the CDR3, is DVKVTQSSRYLVKRTGEKVFLECVQDMDHENMFWYRQDPGLGLRLIYFSYDVKMKEKGDIPEGYSVSREKKERFSLILESASTNQTSMYLCASSFSVVAGVGQYFGPGTRLTVT.

The chain links TRBV29-1 to TRBJ1-2, with D possibly matching TRBD1 (5 bases). Trimming removed 6 bases at V and 4 bases at J, with 9 bases between. CDR1 is SQVTM, CDR2 ANQGSEA, per germline. The CDR3 extends over 11 amino acids. The CDR3 nucleotides are TGCAGCGTACGGGACGGCTATGGCTACACCTTC. This gives the protein CSVRDGYGYTF.

This clone was recorded once. The J gene is TRBJ2-1, the V gene TRBV9, with 8 bases lining up with TRBD2. This CDR3 comprises 15 residues. Losses at the gene ends were 2 bases for V and 4 bases for J; bases not matched to a gene: 5. Germline V CDR1 and CDR2: SGDLS, YYNGEE. DNA for the CDR3: TGTGCCAGCAGCGTCCGGTCTAGCGGGTACAATGAGCAGTTCTTC. As protein: CASSVRSSGYNEQFF.

This chain uses TRBV19 with TRBJ2-5; D is unclear. The CDR3 runs to 14 residues. The V gene's germline CDR1 is LNHDA and CDR2 SQIVND (reference sequence). Trimming removed 3 bases at V and 5 bases at J, with 13 bases between. The CDR3 sequence: CASSIWAGMETQYF. CDR3 coding DNA: TGTGCCAGTAGTATTTGGGCAGGAATGGAGACCCAGTACTTC.

The chain couples TRBV7-9 to TRBJ2-1; no clear D gene. There are 16 residues in the CDR3. Trimming took off 0 bases at V and 5 bases at J, with 14 bases between the two ends. The germline V gene encodes CDR1 SEHNR and CDR2 FQNEAQ (reference sequence). The CDR3 reads CASSLAPWGRDNEQFF. Here the CDR3 DNA reads TGTGCCAGCAGCTTAGCGCCCTGGGGTAGAGACAATGAGCAGTTCTTC.

Written as DNA, the CDR3 is TGTGCCAGCAGCGGGGGACTTCTCCACACAGATACGCAGTATTTT. Protein: CASSGGLLHTDTQYF. The chain is built from TRBV9 and TRBJ2-3, with D possibly TRBD2 on 6 matching bases. The V gene's germline CDR1 is SGDLS and CDR2 YYNGEE. V was pared by 3 bases and J by 2 bases, with 13 bases between. The CDR3 consists of 15 residues.

This clone was seen only a few times. The rearrangement uses TRBV5-4 and TRBJ2-2; TRBD1 agrees at 10 bases. Unmatched junction bases numbered 6, after V lost 4 bases and J lost 6 bases. This CDR3 is built from 15 residues. Germline CDR1 SGHNT, CDR2 YYREEE (reference sequence). The CDR3 sequence: CASSRTGGGPGELFF. The CDR3 DNA sequence: TGTGCCAGCAGCAGGACAGGGGGGGGCCCCGGGGAGCTGTTTTTT.

The chain recombines TRBV11-3 with TRBJ2-5, with 7 nucleotides matching TRBD2. Unmatched junction bases numbered 4, after V lost 8 bases and J lost 4 bases. In germline, CDR1 is SGHNT, CDR2 YENEEA. There are 12 residues in the CDR3. CDR3 sequence reads: CASLTSPETQYF. The CDR3 coding sequence is TGTGCCAGCCTGACTAGCCCAGAGACCCAGTACTTC.